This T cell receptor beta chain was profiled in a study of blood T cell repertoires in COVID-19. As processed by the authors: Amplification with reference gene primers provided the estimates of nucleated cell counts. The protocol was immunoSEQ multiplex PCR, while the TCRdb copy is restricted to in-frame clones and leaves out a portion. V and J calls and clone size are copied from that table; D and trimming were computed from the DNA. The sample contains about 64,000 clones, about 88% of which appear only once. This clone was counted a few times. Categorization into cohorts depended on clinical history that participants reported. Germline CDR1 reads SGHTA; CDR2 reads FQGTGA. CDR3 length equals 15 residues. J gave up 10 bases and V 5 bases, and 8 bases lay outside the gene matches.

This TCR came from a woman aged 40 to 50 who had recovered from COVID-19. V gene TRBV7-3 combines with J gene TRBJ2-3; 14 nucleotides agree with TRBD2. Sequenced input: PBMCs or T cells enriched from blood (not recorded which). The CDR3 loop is CASSKGLAGAEAQYF. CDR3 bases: TGTGCCAGCAGCAAGGGACTAGCGGGGGCCGAGGCGCAGTATTTT.